This TCR beta chain was identified during a study of blood T cell repertoires in COVID-19. The protocol was immunoSEQ multiplex PCR, while the TCRdb copy is restricted to in-frame clones and leaves out a portion. Seen here are about 44,000 clones, around 87% observed once, and the top ten hold less than 5.5%. The material sequenced was peripheral blood. This receptor was taken from a human donor in a cohort sampled during active COVID-19.

CDR3 bases: TGTGCCAGCAGCTCCCAGGGGGAGTCCTACAATGAGCAGTTCTTC. It encodes CASSSQGESYNEQFF. The J gene is TRBJ2-1, the V gene TRBV13, with 7 bases matching TRBD1. This CDR3 contains 15 residues. Germline trimming cut 4 bases from V and 1 base from J; bases unmatched to any gene: 4. In germline, CDR1 is PRHDT, CDR2 FYEKMQ (reference sequence).